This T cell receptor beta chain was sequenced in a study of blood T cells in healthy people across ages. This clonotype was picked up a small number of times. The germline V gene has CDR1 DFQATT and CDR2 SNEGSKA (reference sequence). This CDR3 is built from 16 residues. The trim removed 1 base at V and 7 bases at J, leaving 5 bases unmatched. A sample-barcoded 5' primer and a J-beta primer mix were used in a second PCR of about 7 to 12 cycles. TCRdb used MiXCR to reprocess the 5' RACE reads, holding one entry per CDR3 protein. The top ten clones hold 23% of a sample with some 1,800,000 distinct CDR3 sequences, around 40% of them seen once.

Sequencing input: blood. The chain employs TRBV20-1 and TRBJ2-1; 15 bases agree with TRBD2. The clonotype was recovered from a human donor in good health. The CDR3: CSARGWTSGGGNEQFF. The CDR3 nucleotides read TGCAGTGCTAGAGGGTGGACTAGCGGGGGGGGGAATGAGCAGTTCTTC.